The rows below give T cell receptor beta chains drawn from one sample of a study of cytomegalovirus exposure and HLA in healthy donors. Assay used: immunoSEQ multiplex PCR; TCRdb lists only in-frame clones, some missing. The data show more than 130,000 clones, 80% seen once. Sequencing input: PBMCs. Receptors originate from a male donor in good health and CMV-seronegative. CDR3s include the opening cysteine and the closing phenylalanine or tryptophan. A D gene is named only where the DNA matches it firmly. Expanded clones are given a class, and other clones once, few, many or no size at all.

abundance	v_gene	j_gene	len	d_gene	CDR3nt	CDR3aa
.	TRBV6-1	TRBJ2-7	14	.	TGTGCCAGCAGTGAAGCCACAGGGATCTACGAGCAGTACTTC	CASSEATGIYEQYF
few	TRBV4-3	TRBJ1-4	13	.	TGCGCCAGCAGCGACAGCTTAAATGAAAAACTGTTTTTT	CASSDSLNEKLFF
.	TRBV7-9	TRBJ1-5	16	.	TGTGCCAGCAGCTTAGTTGGAGGGAGAGGGCCTCAGCCCCAGCATTTT	CASSLVGGRGPQPQHF
.	TRBV30	TRBJ2-7	14	TRBD1	TGTGCCTGGAGTGGAGACAGGGGGTTATACGAGCAGTACTTC	CAWSGDRGLYEQYF
few	TRBV6-1	TRBJ1-2	14	.	TGTGCCAGCAGTGAAGCAGGGGCACAGTCTGGCTACACCTTC	CASSEAGAQSGYTF
.	TRBV7-2	TRBJ1-2	15	.	TGTGCCAGCAGCCCTAGGGGCCGGACAGTTAGTGGCTACACCTTC	CASSPRGRTVSGYTF
.	TRBV28	TRBJ2-6	17	TRBD1	TGTGCCAGCAGTTTGGGACAGGGGAACTCTGGGGCCAACGTCCTGACTTTC	CASSLGQGNSGANVLTF
few	TRBV27	TRBJ2-3	13	.	TGTGCCAGCAGTCGAGGCCCAGGGGATACGCAGTATTTT	CASSRGPGDTQYF
.	TRBV9	TRBJ2-1	15	TRBD2	TGTGCCAGCAGCGTAGGACTAGCGGGGGGAGGTGAGCAGTTCTTC	CASSVGLAGGGEQFF
few	TRBV4-1	TRBJ2-7	14	.	TGCGCCAGCAGCCAAGATGCCCGGAGCTACGAGCAGTACTTC	CASSQDARSYEQYF